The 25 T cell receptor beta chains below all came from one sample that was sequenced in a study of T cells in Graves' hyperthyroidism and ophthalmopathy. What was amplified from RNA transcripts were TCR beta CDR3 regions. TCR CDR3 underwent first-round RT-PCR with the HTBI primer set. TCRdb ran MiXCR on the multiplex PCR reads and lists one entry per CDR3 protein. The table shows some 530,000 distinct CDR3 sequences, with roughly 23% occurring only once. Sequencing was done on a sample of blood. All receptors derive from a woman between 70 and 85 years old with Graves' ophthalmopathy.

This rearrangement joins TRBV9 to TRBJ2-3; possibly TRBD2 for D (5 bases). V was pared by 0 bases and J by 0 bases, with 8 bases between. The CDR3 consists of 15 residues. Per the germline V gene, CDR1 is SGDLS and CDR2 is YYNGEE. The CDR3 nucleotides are TGTGCCAGCAGCGTAGCCGGGATTAGCACAGATACGCAGTATTTT. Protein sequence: CASSVAGISTDTQYF.

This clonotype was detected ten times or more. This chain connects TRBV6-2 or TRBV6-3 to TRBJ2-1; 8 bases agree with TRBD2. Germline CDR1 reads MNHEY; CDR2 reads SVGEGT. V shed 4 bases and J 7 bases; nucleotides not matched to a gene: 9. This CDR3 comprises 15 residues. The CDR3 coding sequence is TGTGCCAGCAGTTCCAGCGGGGGCCTTCGGAATGAGCAGTTCTTC. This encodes CASSSSGGLRNEQFF.

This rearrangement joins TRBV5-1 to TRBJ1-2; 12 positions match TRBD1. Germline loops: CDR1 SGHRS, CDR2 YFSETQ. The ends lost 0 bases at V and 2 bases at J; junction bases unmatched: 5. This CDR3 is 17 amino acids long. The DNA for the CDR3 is TGCGCCAGCAGCTTGGTGGGACAGGGGGCGCAAAACTATGGCTACACCTTC. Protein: CASSLVGQGAQNYGYTF. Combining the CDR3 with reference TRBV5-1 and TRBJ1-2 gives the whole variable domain KAGVTQTPRYLIKTRGQQVTLSCSPISGHRSVSWYQQTPGQGLQFLFEYFSETQRNKGNFPGRFSGRQFSNSRSEMNVSTLELGDSALYLCASSLVGQGAQNYGYTFGSGTRLTVV.

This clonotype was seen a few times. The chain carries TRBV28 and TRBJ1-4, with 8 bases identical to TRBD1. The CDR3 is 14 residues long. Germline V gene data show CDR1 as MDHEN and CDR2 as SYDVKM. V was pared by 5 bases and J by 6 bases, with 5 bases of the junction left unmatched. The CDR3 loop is CASSSPGGDEKLFF. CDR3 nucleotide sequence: TGTGCCAGCAGTAGTCCAGGGGGCGATGAAAAACTGTTTTTT.

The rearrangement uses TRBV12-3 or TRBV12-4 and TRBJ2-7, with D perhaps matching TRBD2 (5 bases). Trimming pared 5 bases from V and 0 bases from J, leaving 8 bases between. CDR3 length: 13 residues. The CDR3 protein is CASSDGLSYEQYF. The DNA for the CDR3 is TGTGCCAGCAGTGATGGACTCTCCTACGAGCAGTACTTC.

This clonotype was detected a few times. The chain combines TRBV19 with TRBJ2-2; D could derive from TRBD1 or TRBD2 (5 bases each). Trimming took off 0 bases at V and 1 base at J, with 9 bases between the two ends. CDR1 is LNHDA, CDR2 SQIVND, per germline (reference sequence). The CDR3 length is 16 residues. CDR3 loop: CASSIEGTRNTGELFF. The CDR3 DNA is TGTGCCAGTAGTATAGAGGGGACGAGGAACACCGGGGAGCTGTTTTTT. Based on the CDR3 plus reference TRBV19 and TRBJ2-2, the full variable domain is DGGITQSPKYLFRKEGQNVTLSCEQNLNHDAMYWYRQDPGQGLRLIYYSQIVNDFQKGDIAEGYSVSREKKESFPLTVTSAQKNPTAFYLCASSIEGTRNTGELFFGEGSRLTVL.

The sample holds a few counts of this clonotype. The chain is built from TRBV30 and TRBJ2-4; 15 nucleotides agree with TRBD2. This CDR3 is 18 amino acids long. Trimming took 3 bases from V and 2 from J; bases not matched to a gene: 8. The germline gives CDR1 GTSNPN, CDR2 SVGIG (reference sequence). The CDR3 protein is CAWSRPGLAGGPKNIQYF. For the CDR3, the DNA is TGTGCCTGGAGCAGGCCGGGACTAGCGGGAGGTCCCAAAAACATTCAGTACTTC.

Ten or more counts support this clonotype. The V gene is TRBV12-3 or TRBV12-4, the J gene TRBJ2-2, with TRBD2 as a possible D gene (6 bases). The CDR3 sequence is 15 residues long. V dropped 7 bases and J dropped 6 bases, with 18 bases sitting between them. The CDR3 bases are TGTGCCAGCACCGGAGGGAGCCGGACCGCCGGGGAGCTGTTTTTT. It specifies CASTGGSRTAGELFF.

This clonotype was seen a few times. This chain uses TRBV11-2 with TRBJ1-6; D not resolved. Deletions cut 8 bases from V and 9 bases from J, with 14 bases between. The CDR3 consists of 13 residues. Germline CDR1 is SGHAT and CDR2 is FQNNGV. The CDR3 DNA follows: TGTGCCAGCCAGCGGGGAATGATTTCACCCCTCCACTTT. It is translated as CASQRGMISPLHF.

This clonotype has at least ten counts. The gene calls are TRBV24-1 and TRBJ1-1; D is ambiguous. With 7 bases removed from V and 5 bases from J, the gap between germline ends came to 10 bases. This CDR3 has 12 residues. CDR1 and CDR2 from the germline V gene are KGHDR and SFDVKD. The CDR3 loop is CATRDVGTEAFF. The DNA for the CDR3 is TGTGCCACCAGAGATGTGGGAACTGAAGCTTTCTTT.

The chain's CDR3 is CASSQDTLRGWTGELFF. The CDR3 nucleotides read TGCGCCAGCAGCCAAGATACTTTAAGGGGGTGGACCGGGGAGCTGTTTTTT. J is TRBJ2-2 and V is TRBV4-1; possibly TRBD1 for D (6 bases). Germline V gene sequence: CDR1 MGHRA, CDR2 YSYEKL. V lost 0 bases and J lost 5, with 16 bases in between. The CDR3 consists of 17 residues.

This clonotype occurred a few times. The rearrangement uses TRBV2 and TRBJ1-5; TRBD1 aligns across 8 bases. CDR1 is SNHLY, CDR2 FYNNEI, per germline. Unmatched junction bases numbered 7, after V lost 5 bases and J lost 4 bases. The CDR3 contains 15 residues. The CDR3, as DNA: TGTGCCAGCAGTCAAGACAGGGGAGGGAATCAGCCCCAGCATTTT. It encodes CASSQDRGGNQPQHF. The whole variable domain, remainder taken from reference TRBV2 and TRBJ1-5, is EPEVTQTPSHQVTQMGQEVILRCVPISNHLYFYWYRQILGQKVEFLVSFYNNEISEKSEIFDDQFSVERPDGSNFTLKIRSTKLEDSAMYFCASSQDRGGNQPQHFGDGTRLSIL.

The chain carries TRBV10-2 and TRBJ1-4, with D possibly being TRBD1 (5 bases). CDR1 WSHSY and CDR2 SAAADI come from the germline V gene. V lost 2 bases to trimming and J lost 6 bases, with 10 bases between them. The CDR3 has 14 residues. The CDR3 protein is CASSEGGMYEKLFF. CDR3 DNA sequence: TGCGCCAGCAGTGAGGGGGGTATGTATGAAAAACTGTTTTTT.

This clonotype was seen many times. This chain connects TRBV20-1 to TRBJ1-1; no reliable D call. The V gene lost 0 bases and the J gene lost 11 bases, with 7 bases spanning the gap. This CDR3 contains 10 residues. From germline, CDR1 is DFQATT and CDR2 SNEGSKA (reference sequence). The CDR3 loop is CSARDLQAFF. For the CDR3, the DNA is TGCAGTGCTAGAGATCTTCAGGCTTTCTTT.

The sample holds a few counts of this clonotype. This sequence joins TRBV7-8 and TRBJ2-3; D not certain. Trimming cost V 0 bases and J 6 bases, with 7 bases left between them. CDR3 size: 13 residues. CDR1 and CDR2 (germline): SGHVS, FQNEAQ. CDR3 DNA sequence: TGTGCCAGCAGCTTAGCAATGGGGGATACGCAGTATTTT. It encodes CASSLAMGDTQYF.

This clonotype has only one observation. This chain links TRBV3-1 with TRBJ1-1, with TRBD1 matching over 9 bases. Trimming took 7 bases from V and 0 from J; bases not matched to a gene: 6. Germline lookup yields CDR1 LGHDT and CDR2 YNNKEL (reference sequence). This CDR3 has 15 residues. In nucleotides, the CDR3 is TGTGCCAGCAACTACAGGGGGCGAGTGAACACTGAAGCTTTCTTT. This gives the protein CASNYRGRVNTEAFF.

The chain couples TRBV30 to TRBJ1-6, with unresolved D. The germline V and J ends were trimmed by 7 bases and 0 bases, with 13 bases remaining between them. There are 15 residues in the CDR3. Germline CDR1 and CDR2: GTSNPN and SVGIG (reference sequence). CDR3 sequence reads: CAYQTESSYNSPLHF. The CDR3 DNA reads TGTGCCTACCAAACGGAGAGCTCCTATAATTCACCCCTCCACTTT.

CDR3 DNA sequence: TGTGCCAGCAGCCGAGAGAATAGCAATCAGCCCCAGCATTTT. This codes for CASSRENSNQPQHF. This chain connects TRBV27 to TRBJ1-5, with D uncertain. Germline V gene data show CDR1 as MNHEY and CDR2 as SMNVEV (reference sequence). The CDR3 runs 14 residues. Trimming cost V 6 bases and J 0 bases, with 9 bases left between them.

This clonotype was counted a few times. The CDR3: CSARSSGSTDTQYF. DNA of the CDR3: TGCAGTGCTAGATCAAGCGGAAGCACAGATACGCAGTATTTT. The chain recombines TRBV20-1 with TRBJ2-3; D is possibly TRBD2 (5 bases). The CDR3 contains 14 residues. V lost 2 bases, J lost 0 bases, and 9 bases lay in between. The germline gives CDR1 DFQATT, CDR2 SNEGSKA (reference sequence).

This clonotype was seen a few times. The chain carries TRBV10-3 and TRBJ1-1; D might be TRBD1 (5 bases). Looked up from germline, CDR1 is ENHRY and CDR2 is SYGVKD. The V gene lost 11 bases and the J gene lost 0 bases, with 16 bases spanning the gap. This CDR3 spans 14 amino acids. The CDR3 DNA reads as TGTGCCGCTAGACCGGGACCAATGAACACTGAAGCTTTCTTT. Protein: CAARPGPMNTEAFF.

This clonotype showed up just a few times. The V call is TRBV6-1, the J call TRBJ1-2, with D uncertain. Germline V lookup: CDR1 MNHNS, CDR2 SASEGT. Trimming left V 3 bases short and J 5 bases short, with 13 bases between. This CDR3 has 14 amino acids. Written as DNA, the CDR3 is TGTGCCAGCAGTGAGAGTACAGATCGTTATGGCTACACCTTC. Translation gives CASSESTDRYGYTF.

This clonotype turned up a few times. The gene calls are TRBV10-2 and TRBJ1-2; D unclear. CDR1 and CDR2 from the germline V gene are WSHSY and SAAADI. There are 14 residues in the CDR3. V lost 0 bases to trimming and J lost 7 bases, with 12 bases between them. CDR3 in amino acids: CASSESLGLSGYTF. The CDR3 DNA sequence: TGCGCCAGCAGTGAGTCGTTAGGTCTGAGTGGCTACACCTTC.

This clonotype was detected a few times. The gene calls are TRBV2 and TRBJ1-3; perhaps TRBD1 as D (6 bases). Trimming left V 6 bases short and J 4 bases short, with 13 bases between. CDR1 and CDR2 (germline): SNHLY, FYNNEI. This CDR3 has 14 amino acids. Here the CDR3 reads CASRVDSLGNTIYF. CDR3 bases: TGTGCCAGCAGGGTGGACAGCCTAGGAAACACCATATATTTT.

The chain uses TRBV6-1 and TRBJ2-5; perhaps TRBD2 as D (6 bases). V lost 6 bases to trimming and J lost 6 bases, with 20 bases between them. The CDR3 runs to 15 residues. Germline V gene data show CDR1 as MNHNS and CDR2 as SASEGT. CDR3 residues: CASRKTGVVGKTQYF. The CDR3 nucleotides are TGTGCCAGCAGGAAAACGGGGGTGGTGGGTAAGACCCAGTACTTC.

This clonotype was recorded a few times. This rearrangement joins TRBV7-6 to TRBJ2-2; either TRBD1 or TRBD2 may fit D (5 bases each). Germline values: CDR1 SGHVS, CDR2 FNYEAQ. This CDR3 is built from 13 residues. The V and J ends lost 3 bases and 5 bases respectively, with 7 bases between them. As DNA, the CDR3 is TGTGCCAGCAGCTTCGAGGGGACCGGGGAGCTGTTTTTT. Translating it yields CASSFEGTGELFF.